These 21 T cell receptor beta chains came from one sample sequenced in a study of response to subunit inactivated influenza vaccine. TCRdb passed the RT-PCR reads through MiXCR, listing each CDR3 protein once. The sample holds over 800,000 distinct CDR3 sequences, roughly 20% seen once. The sample was PBMCs from blood, taken approximately 5 days after vaccination. The receptors shown here come from a man aged 45-60 years who received an inactivated influenza vaccine.

This clonotype was counted between two and nine times. This rearrangement joins TRBV20-1 to TRBJ1-1, with TRBD1 as a possible D gene (6 bases). V shed 4 bases and J shed 2 bases, with 17 bases lying between them. The CDR3 is 15 residues long. In germline, CDR1 is DFQATT, CDR2 SNEGSKA (reference sequence). CDR3 coding DNA: TGCAGTGCTAACCAGGGGCAGGGCTTAAACACTGAAGCTTTCTTT. It yields the protein CSANQGQGLNTEAFF.

The table lists this clonotype with a few counts. The CDR3 loop is CSAGGGGPPYEQYF. The CDR3, as DNA: TGCAGTGCTGGAGGCGGGGGGCCCCCCTACGAGCAGTACTTC. This sequence joins TRBV20-1 and TRBJ2-7, with 8 bases matching TRBD2. With V trimmed by 5 bases and J by 2 bases, 8 bases remained unmatched. The CDR3 loop spans 14 amino acids. Germline assignment: CDR1 DFQATT and CDR2 SNEGSKA (reference sequence).

The rearrangement uses TRBV19 and TRBJ2-1, with 7 bases matching TRBD1. Trimming cost V 1 base and J 5 bases; bases outside gene matches: 8. This CDR3 is 16 amino acids long. Germline V gene sequence: CDR1 LNHDA, CDR2 SQIVND (reference sequence). The CDR3 nucleotides are TGTGCCAGTAGTATAGCTCAGGGGGTGAATAACAATGAGCAGTTCTTC. Protein product: CASSIAQGVNNNEQFF.

The chain joins TRBV5-6 to TRBJ2-1; D is perhaps TRBD2 (5 bases). The CDR3 extends over 16 amino acids. Germline lookup yields CDR1 SGHDT and CDR2 YYEEEE. Trimming took 6 bases from V and 0 from J, leaving 16 bases between them. CDR3 amino acids: CASTPLSASSYNEQFF. CDR3 nucleotide sequence: TGTGCCAGCACCCCGCTTAGCGCGAGCTCCTACAATGAGCAGTTCTTC.

This clonotype turned up a few times. The V gene is TRBV7-2, the J gene TRBJ2-5, with 7 bases fitting TRBD2. CDR3 length: 15 residues. With 0 bases clipped from V and 5 bases from J, the junction kept 6 bases outside the gene matches. Germline CDR1 is SGHTA and CDR2 is FQGNSA. The CDR3 sequence is CASSLAGLAAETQYF. The CDR3 DNA reads as TGTGCCAGCAGCTTAGCCGGCCTAGCGGCGGAGACCCAGTACTTC. Full variable domain (missing parts from reference TRBV7-2 and TRBJ2-5): GAGVSQSPSNKVTEKGKDVELRCDPISGHTALYWYRQSLGQGLEFLIYFQGNSAPDKSGLPSDRFSAERTGGSVSTLTIQRTQQEDSAVYLCASSLAGLAAETQYFGPGTRLLVL.

The chain joins TRBV28 to TRBJ2-2, with 8 bases matching TRBD2. V lost 1 base and J lost 7; bases outside the gene matches: 5. This CDR3 contains 15 residues. Germline CDR1 and CDR2: MDHEN and SYDVKM. CDR3 sequence (DNA): TGTGCCAGCAGTTTATCCGGGGGGGGAAGCGGGGAGCTGTTTTTT. Residues: CASSLSGGGSGELFF.

This clonotype was seen more than once but under ten times. The V and J genes are TRBV20-1 and TRBJ2-7, with TRBD1 matching over 10 bases. Unmatched junction bases numbered 9, after V lost 3 bases and J lost 4 bases. The CDR3 has 15 amino acids. Germline CDR1 is DFQATT and CDR2 is SNEGSKA (reference sequence). The CDR3 region is CSASDRDRGTYEQYF. The DNA for the CDR3 is TGCAGTGCTAGTGATCGGGACAGGGGCACGTACGAGCAGTACTTC.

The chain recombines TRBV7-2 with TRBJ2-7; D unclear. The CDR3 is made up of 15 amino acids. V was shortened by 1 base and J by 5 bases, with 15 bases between the two germline ends. CDR1 and CDR2 (germline): SGHTA, FQGNSA. The CDR3 loop reads CASSLVALPTHEQYF. In DNA form, the CDR3 reads TGTGCCAGCAGCTTAGTGGCACTCCCGACCCACGAGCAGTACTTC.

This clonotype has a single count. This chain connects TRBV29-1 to TRBJ1-1; D gene unclear. Trimming took off 7 bases at V and 6 bases at J, with 12 bases between the two ends. The CDR3 contains 11 residues. The germline V gene encodes CDR1 SQVTM and CDR2 ANQGSEA. In DNA form, the CDR3 reads TGCAGCGGCCCGAAGGTCTCTGAAGCTTTCTTT. Translation: CSGPKVSEAFF.

The chain uses TRBV27 and TRBJ2-7; D is tentatively TRBD1 or TRBD2 (6 bases each). V dropped 1 base and J dropped 3 bases, with 13 bases sitting between them. CDR3 length: 15 amino acids. Per germline, CDR1 MNHEY and CDR2 SMNVEV (reference sequence). The chain's CDR3 is CASSLYQGTFYEQYF. DNA for the CDR3: TGTGCCAGCAGTTTATATCAGGGGACTTTCTACGAGCAGTACTTC.

This chain connects TRBV12-3 or TRBV12-4 to TRBJ2-7; either TRBD1 or TRBD2 may supply D (5 bases each). V lost 3 bases, J lost 6 bases, and 9 bases lay in between. This CDR3 region has 12 residues. The chain's CDR3 is CASSLRGAEQYF. In DNA form, the CDR3 reads TGTGCCAGCAGTTTGAGGGGTGCCGAGCAGTACTTC.

The rearrangement uses TRBV6-2 or TRBV6-3 and TRBJ2-7, with 7 positions matching TRBD1. The CDR3 extends over 14 amino acids. CDR1 is MNHEY, CDR2 SVGEGT, per germline. Trimming at V came to 6 bases and at J to 0 bases, leaving 5 bases not matched to a gene. CDR3 in DNA: TGTGCCAGCAGGGACACAGGGGACTCCTACGAGCAGTACTTC. Translating gives CASRDTGDSYEQYF.

To note about this clonotype: One junction end does not reproduce the germline sequence, and a read error may be involved. The chain joins TRBV14 to TRBJ2-7, with TRBD2 matching 10 bases. The CDR3 runs 13 residues. Germline V CDR1 and CDR2: SGHDN, FVKESK. CDR3 in DNA: TGTGCCAGCAGCCAAGGGCTAGCGGGGGTACCGCACTTC. It encodes CASSQGLAGVPHF.

The chain is built from TRBV5-1 and TRBJ1-1; D gene uncertain. The germline V gene has CDR1 SGHRS and CDR2 YFSETQ. The germline V and J ends were trimmed by 0 bases and 3 bases, with 9 bases remaining between them. The CDR3 is 14 residues long. The CDR3 is CASSLGFIDTEAFF. The CDR3 nucleotides are TGCGCCAGCAGCTTGGGATTCATCGACACTGAAGCTTTCTTT.

This clonotype occurred many times. The chain recombines TRBV5-8 with TRBJ2-3, with a weak D call TRBD1 (5 bases). The V end lost 4 bases, the J end lost 4 bases, and 16 bases lay between the germline ends. CDR1 and CDR2 (germline): SGHTS, YDEGEE. The CDR3 has 15 amino acids. CDR3 sequence (DNA): TGTGCCAGCAGCCACCGACAGTATGGCGCAGATACGCAGTATTTT. Translating it yields CASSHRQYGADTQYF.

The sample holds a few counts of this clonotype. V gene TRBV5-1 combines with J gene TRBJ2-3, with 7 bases fitting TRBD1. V lost 4 bases, J lost 0 bases, and 5 bases stayed unmatched. The CDR3 totals 15 residues. Germline V gene sequence: CDR1 SGHRS, CDR2 YFSETQ. CDR3 sequence reads: CASSRQGSSTDTQYF. DNA of the CDR3: TGCGCCAGCAGCCGACAGGGTTCTAGCACAGATACGCAGTATTTT.

V is TRBV20-1 and J is TRBJ2-2; D uncertain. V was clipped by 2 bases and J by 0 bases, with 7 bases between them. The V gene's germline CDR1 is DFQATT and CDR2 SNEGSKA (reference sequence). This CDR3 has 14 amino acids. Here the CDR3 DNA reads TGCAGTGCTAGACGCAAGGCGAACACCGGGGAGCTGTTTTTT. Its protein is CSARRKANTGELFF.

This clonotype was seen at least ten times. The rearrangement joins TRBV7-2 to TRBJ1-1; maybe TRBD1 (5 bases). Germline V gene sequence: CDR1 SGHTA, CDR2 FQGNSA. CDR3 length: 12 amino acids. The V and J ends lost 5 bases and 10 bases respectively, with 14 bases between them. CDR3 sequence (DNA): TGTGCCAGCAGCCCCGGGACGGGGAGAGCTTTCTTT. This encodes CASSPGTGRAFF.

This clonotype came up many times. The chain carries TRBV5-1 and TRBJ1-1; TRBD1 aligns across 7 bases. This CDR3 comprises 15 residues. Germline values: CDR1 SGHRS, CDR2 YFSETQ. Trimming took 3 bases from V and 0 from J; bases not matched to a gene: 5. The CDR3 is CASSSTTGMNTEAFF. CDR3 bases: TGCGCCAGCAGCTCGACGACAGGGATGAACACTGAAGCTTTCTTT.

This clonotype has ten or more counts. V usage is TRBV12-3 or TRBV12-4 and J usage is TRBJ2-3, with D tentatively TRBD1 or TRBD2 (6 bases each). This CDR3 region has 13 residues. Between the trimmed V and J ends, which lost 7 bases and 1 base, there was a span of 9 bases. The CDR3 loop reads CASTGGGTDTQYF. The CDR3 nucleotides read TGTGCCAGCACCGGGGGCGGCACAGATACGCAGTATTTT.

The rearrangement joins TRBV7-9 to TRBJ1-6, with D possibly TRBD1 on 5 matching bases. The CDR3 spans 13 residues. V was trimmed by 5 bases and J by 11 bases, leaving 13 bases between them. Germline V gene data show CDR1 as SEHNR and CDR2 as FQNEAQ (reference sequence). The CDR3 nucleotides read TGTGCCAGCAGCCCAGCGGGGGGAACACCCCTCCACTTT. It codes for CASSPAGGTPLHF.